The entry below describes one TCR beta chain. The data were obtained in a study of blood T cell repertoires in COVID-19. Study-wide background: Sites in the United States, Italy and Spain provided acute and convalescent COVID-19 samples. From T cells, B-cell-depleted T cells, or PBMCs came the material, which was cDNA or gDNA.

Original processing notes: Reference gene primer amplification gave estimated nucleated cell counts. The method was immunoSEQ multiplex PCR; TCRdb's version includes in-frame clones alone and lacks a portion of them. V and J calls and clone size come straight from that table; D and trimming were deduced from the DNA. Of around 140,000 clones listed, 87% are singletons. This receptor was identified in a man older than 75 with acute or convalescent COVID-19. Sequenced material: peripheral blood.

In DNA, the CDR3 is TGTGCCAGCAGCGTTACCGGGACTAGCGGGAGCGATACGCAGTATTTT. Encoded protein: CASSVTGTSGSDTQYF. V usage is TRBV9 and J usage is TRBJ2-3; the match to TRBD2 covers 14 bases. This CDR3 is 16 amino acids long. With V trimmed by 2 bases and J by 6 bases, 5 bases remained unmatched. The V gene's germline CDR1 is SGDLS and CDR2 YYNGEE.